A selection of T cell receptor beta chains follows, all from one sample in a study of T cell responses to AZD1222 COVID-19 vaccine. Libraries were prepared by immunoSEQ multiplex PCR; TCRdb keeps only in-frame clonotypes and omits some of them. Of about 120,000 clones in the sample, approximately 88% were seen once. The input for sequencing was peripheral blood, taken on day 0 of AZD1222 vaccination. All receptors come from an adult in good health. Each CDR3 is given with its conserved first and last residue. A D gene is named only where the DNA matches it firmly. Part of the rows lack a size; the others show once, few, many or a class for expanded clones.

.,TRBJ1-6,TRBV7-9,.,TGTGCCAGCAGCTTAGTGCGCTCCTATAATTCACCCCTCCACTTT,CASSLVRSYNSPLHF
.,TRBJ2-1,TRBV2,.,TGTGCCAGCGTGGGCGGGTCCCCCTACAATGAGCAGTTCTTC,CASVGGSPYNEQFF
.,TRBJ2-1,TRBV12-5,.,TGTGCTAGTGGTTTGGTCCCTCCGGGACTTGGTCTACGGGATGAGCAGTTCTTC,CASGLVPPGLGLRDEQFF
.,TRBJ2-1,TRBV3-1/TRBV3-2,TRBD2,TGTGCCAGCGGATTAGCGGGGGGTAACAATGAGCAGTTCTTC,CASGLAGGNNEQFF
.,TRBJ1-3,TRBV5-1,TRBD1,TGCGCCAGCAGCAAACCGGACAGGGCCCACTCTGGAAACACCATATATTTT,CASSKPDRAHSGNTIYF
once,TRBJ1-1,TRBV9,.,TGTGCCAGCAGCGTAGGAGGGGCTGAAGCTTTCTTT,CASSVGGAEAFF
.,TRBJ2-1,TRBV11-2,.,TGTGCCAGCCGCCTTGTGTCCTACAATGAGCAGTTCTTC,CASRLVSYNEQFF
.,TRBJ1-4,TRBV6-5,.,TGTGCCACCGAATCTAATGAAAAACTGTTTTTT,CATESNEKLFF
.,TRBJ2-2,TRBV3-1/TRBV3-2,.,TGTGCCAGCAGCCGGGGCAGCGCCGCGAACACCGGGGAGCTGTTTTTT,CASSRGSAANTGELFF
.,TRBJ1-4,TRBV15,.,TGTGCCACCAGCAGGGACAGTAATGAAAAACTGTTTTTT,CATSRDSNEKLFF
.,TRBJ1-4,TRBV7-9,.,TGTGCCAGCAGCGTTGGGGTCACGGCTAATGAAAAACTGTTTTTT,CASSVGVTANEKLFF
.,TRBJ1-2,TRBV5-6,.,TGTGCCAGCAGCTTGCGGGGGCTGTGGAATGGCTACACCTTC,CASSLRGLWNGYTF
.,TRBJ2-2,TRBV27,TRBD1,TGTGCCAGCAGTTTCCCCGGACAGGGGACCGGGGAGCTGTTTTTT,CASSFPGQGTGELFF
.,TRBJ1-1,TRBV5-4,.,TGTGCCAGCAGCTTGCGGGGGGGGACTGAAGCTTTCTTT,CASSLRGGTEAFF
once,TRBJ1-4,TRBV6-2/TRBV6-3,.,TGTGCCAGCAGTTACGGGCCCGCAACTAATGAAAAACTGTTTTTT,CASSYGPATNEKLFF
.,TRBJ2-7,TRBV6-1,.,TGTGCCAGCAGTGAAGGTGCTGCCTTCTCCTACGAGCAGTACTTC,CASSEGAAFSYEQYF
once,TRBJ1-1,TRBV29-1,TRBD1,TGCAGCGCCACCGGGACAGGGGGACGGAACACTGAAGCTTTCTTT,CSATGTGGRNTEAFF
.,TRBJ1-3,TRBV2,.,TGTGCCAGCAGTAATTCCCGTGGGTCTGGAAACACCATATATTTT,CASSNSRGSGNTIYF
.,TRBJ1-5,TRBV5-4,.,TGTGCCAGCAGCTTGGCCCCCCGTTATCAGCCCCAGCATTTT,CASSLAPRYQPQHF
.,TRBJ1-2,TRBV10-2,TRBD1,TGCGCCAGCAGCGCCGGGACAGGGGCCTATGGCTACACCTTC,CASSAGTGAYGYTF
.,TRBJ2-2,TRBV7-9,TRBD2,TGTGCCAGCAGCTTAAGAACGGGACTAGCTACGAACACCGGGGAGCTGTTTTTT,CASSLRTGLATNTGELFF
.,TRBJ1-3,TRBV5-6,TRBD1,TGTGCCAGCAGCTGGGGACAGGCTACTGGAAACACCATATATTTT,CASSWGQATGNTIYF
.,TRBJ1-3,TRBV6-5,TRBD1,TGTGCCGCCGGTGGGACAGGGTTCTCTGGAAACACCATATATTTT,CAAGGTGFSGNTIYF
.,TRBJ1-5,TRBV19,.,TGTGCCAGTAGTCCGCGGGACGGACATCAAGGGAGCAATCAGCCCCAGCATTTT,CASSPRDGHQGSNQPQHF
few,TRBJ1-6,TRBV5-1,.,TGCGCCAGCAGCTTGGTGGCAGGGGTGGATTCACCCCTCCACTTT,CASSLVAGVDSPLHF
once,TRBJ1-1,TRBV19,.,TGTGCCAGTAGTATCACCTCAGGGGCAGGGAACACTGAAGCTTTCTTT,CASSITSGAGNTEAFF
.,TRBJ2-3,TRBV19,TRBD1,TGTGCCAGTGTGGGACAGGGGATTACAAGGGATACGCAGTATTTT,CASVGQGITRDTQYF
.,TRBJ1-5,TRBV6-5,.,TGTGCCAGCAGACAGGGAGTGGGCAATCAGCCCCAGCATTTT,CASRQGVGNQPQHF
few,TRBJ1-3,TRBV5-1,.,TGCGCCAGCAGCTCTGGACTGAGCTCTGGAAACACCATATATTTT,CASSSGLSSGNTIYF
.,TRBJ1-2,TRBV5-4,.,TGTGCCAGCACCCCCCGAGGGGGAGGTGGCTACACCTTC,CASTPRGGGGYTF
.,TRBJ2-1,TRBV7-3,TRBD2,TGTGCCAGCAGCTTAGGACTAGCGGCCAATGAGCAGTTCTTC,CASSLGLAANEQFF
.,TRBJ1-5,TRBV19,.,TGTGCCAGTATGGGGCCGGTCGCCAGGGGAGGGCAGCCCCAGCATTTT,CASMGPVARGGQPQHF
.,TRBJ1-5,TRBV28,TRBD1,TGTGCCAGCAGGAAGAGGACAGGGGTTAATCAGCCCCAGCATTTT,CASRKRTGVNQPQHF
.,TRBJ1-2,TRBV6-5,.,TGTGCCAGCACCCTTCAGGCAGGATTTGAGGGCTACACCTTC,CASTLQAGFEGYTF
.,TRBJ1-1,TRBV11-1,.,TGTGCCAGCAGCGGAAAGGGGGGGCCGACTGAAGCTTTCTTT,CASSGKGGPTEAFF
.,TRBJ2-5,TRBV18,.,TGTGCCAGCTCACCTTTGACAGGACAAGAGACCCAGTACTTC,CASSPLTGQETQYF
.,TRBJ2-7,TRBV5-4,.,TGTGCCAGCAGCTTACCAGGAATCTACGAGCAGTACTTC,CASSLPGIYEQYF
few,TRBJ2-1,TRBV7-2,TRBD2,TGTGCCAGCAGCTTAGCCGGGACTAGCGGGGCTCCCAGCTCCTACAATGAGCAGTTCTTC,CASSLAGTSGAPSSYNEQFF
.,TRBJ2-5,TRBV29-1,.,TGCAGCGTTCGGAGGGGGCAAGAGACCCAGTACTTC,CSVRRGQETQYF
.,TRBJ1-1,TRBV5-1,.,TGCGCCAGCAGGGCCTCAGGCCCTGAGTTATCGGCTTTCTTT,CASRASGPELSAFF
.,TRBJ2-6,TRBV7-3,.,TGTGCCAGCAGCTCGGCCCCCGGGGCTGGGGCCAACGTCCTGACTTTC,CASSSAPGAGANVLTF
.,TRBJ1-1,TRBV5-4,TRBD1,TGTGCCAGCAGCAGCGGGACAGTGGGGAACACTGAAGCTTTCTTT,CASSSGTVGNTEAFF
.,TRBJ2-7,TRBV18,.,TGTGCCAGCTCACCATCCCGGATCTACGAGCAGTACTTC,CASSPSRIYEQYF
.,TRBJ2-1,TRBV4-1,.,TGCGCCAGCAGCCAAGGAGACAGGCGTAATGAGCAGTTCTTC,CASSQGDRRNEQFF
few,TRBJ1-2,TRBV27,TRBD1,TGTGCCAGCAGTTTAACACCATATATCACAGGGGGTCCCTATGGCTACACCTTC,CASSLTPYITGGPYGYTF
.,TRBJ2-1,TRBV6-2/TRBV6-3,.,TGTGCCAGCAGTAGCCACACGGTACACAATGAGCAGTTCTTC,CASSSHTVHNEQFF
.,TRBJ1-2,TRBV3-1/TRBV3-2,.,TGTGCCAGCAGCCTCCGGGAGAGAGCCTATGGCTACACCTTC,CASSLRERAYGYTF
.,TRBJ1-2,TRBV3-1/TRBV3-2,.,TGTGCCAGCAGCCCCCGGACACAAAACTATGGCTACACCTTC,CASSPRTQNYGYTF
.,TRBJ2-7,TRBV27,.,TGTGCCAGCAGTTTAAGAGTGGGAAATTGGATCTACGAGCAGTACTTC,CASSLRVGNWIYEQYF
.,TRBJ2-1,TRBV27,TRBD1,TGTGCCAGCCGTGACAGGGGCCTATATCCTAACAATGAGCAGTTCTTC,CASRDRGLYPNNEQFF
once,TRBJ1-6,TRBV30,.,TGTGCTTCCCAGACCACCTCATCCGCCTATAATTCACCCCTCCACTTT,CASQTTSSAYNSPLHF
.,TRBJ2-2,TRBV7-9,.,TGTGCCAGCAGCCCCGCCGGTATAGCGAACACCGGGGAGCTGTTTTTT,CASSPAGIANTGELFF
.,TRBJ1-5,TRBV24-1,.,TGTGCCACCAGTGGGGGGGGCAATCAGCCCCAGCATTTT,CATSGGGNQPQHF
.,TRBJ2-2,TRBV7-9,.,TGTGCCAGCAGGCTCGGCACCGGGGAGCTGTTTTTT,CASRLGTGELFF
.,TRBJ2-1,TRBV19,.,TGTGCCAGTAGTATATTTTTGGCAGGAGCATTCAATGAGCAGTTCTTC,CASSIFLAGAFNEQFF
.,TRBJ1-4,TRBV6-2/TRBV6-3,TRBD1,TGTGCCAGCAGTTCAGGGGGCTCGGGTGATGAAAAACTGTTTTTT,CASSSGGSGDEKLFF
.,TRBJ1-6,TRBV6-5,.,TGTGCCAGCAGTTACGCAGCGCAGTATAATTCACCCCTCCACTTT,CASSYAAQYNSPLHF
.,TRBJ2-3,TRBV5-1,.,TGCGCCAGCAGCTTGCTTACAGGGTACGATACGCAGTATTTT,CASSLLTGYDTQYF
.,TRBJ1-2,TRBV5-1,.,TGCGCCAGCAGGTCGGGGGGCAGGACGGATTACTATGGCTACACCTTC,CASRSGGRTDYYGYTF